Below are 2 T cell receptor beta chains sequenced from a single sample in a study of cytomegalovirus exposure and HLA in healthy donors. In the PCR, 60 Vbeta and 13 Jbeta primers were used. Sequencing was performed with immunoSEQ multiplex PCR; in TCRdb, only in-frame clones are kept and a portion is missing. This sample has roughly 120,000 clones, with around 67% found just once. The sequenced sample was PBMCs. The receptors here all came from a man aged 60 to 75 in good health and CMV-seropositive.

The chain has TRBV2 and TRBJ1-2; D remains unclear. Trimming removed 5 bases at V and 4 bases at J, with 11 bases between. The germline CDR1 and CDR2 sequences are SNHLY and FYNNEI. This CDR3 contains 13 residues. CDR3 bases: TGTGCCAGCAGTTTACAACCTTCCTATGGCTACACCTTC. This encodes CASSLQPSYGYTF.

This clone was observed once. The rearrangement uses TRBV7-2 and TRBJ2-3; TRBD2 might be the D (7 bases). CDR1 SGHTA and CDR2 FQGNSA come from the germline V gene. Trimming left V 7 bases short and J 3 bases short, with 14 bases between. The CDR3 has 14 residues. CDR3 region: CASKSGGPTDTQYF. The CDR3 DNA reads TGTGCCAGCAAATCCGGGGGGCCAACAGATACGCAGTATTTT.